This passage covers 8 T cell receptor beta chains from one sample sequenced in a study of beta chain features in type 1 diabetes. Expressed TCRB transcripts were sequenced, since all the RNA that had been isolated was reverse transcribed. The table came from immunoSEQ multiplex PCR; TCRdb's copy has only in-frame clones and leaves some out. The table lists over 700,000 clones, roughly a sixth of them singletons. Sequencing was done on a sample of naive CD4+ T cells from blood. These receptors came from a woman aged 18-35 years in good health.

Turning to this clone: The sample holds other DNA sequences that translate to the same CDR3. CDR3 residues: CASSDRDRGRETQYF. CDR3 in DNA: TGTGCCAGCAGTGATCGGGACCGGGGACGGGAGACCCAGTACTTC. The genes are TRBV2 and TRBJ2-5; D tentatively reads TRBD1 or TRBD2 (5 bases each). V was clipped by 3 bases and J by 5 bases, with 16 bases between them. Germline CDR1 and CDR2: SNHLY and FYNNEI. The CDR3 contains 15 residues. The full variable domain, in which reference TRBV2 and TRBJ2-5 provide the parts outside the CDR3, is EPEVTQTPSHQVTQMGQEVILRCVPISNHLYFYWYRQILGQKVEFLVSFYNNEISEKSEIFDDQFSVERPDGSNFTLKIRSTKLEDSAMYFCASSDRDRGRETQYFGPGTRLLVL.

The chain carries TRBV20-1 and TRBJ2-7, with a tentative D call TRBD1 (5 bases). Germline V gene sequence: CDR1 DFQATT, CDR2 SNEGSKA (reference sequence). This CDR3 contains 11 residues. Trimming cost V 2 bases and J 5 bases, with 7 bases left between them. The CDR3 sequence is CSARPGNEQYF. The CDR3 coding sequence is TGCAGTGCTAGACCAGGGAACGAGCAGTACTTC.

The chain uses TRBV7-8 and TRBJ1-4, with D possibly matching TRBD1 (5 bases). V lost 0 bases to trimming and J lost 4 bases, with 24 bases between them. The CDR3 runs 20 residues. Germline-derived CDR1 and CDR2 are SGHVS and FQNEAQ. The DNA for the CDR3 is TGTGCCAGCAGCTTAGCTTCCCCGCAACCCCAGGGAAGGGTTAATGAAAAACTGTTTTTT. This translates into CASSLASPQPQGRVNEKLFF.

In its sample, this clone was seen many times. CDR3 nucleotides: TGTGCCAGCAGCCAGCGAAATGAGCAGTTCTTC. Translating gives CASSQRNEQFF. The chain combines TRBV14 with TRBJ2-1; D not certain. The CDR3 is made up of 11 amino acids. Trimming took 3 bases from V and 7 from J, leaving 4 bases between them. Germline V gives CDR1 SGHDN, CDR2 FVKESK.

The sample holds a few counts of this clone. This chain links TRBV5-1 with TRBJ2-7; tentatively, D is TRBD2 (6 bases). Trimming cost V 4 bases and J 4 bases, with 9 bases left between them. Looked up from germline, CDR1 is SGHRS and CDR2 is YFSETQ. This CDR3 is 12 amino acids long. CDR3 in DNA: TGCGCCAGCAGCAGGGACTGGTACGAGCAGTACTTC. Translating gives CASSRDWYEQYF.

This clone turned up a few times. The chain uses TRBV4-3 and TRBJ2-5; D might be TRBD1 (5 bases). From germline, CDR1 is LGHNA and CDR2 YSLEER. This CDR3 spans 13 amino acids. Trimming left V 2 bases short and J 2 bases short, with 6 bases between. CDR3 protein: CASSQRTQETQYF. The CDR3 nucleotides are TGCGCCAGCAGCCAACGGACACAAGAGACCCAGTACTTC.

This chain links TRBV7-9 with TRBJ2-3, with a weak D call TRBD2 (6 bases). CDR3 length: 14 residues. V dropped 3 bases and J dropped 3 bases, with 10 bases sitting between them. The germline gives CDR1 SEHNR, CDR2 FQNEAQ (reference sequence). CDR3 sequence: CASSFLSGTDTQYF. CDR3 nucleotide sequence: TGTGCCAGCAGCTTCCTCAGCGGGACAGATACGCAGTATTTT.

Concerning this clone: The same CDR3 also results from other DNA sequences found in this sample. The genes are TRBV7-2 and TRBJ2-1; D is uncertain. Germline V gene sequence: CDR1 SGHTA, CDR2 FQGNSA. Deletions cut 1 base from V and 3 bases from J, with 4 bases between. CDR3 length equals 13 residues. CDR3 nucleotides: TGTGCCAGCAGCTTAGAGGTCTACAATGAGCAGTTCTTC. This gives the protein CASSLEVYNEQFF.